These 10 T cell receptor beta chains came from one sample sequenced in a study of cytomegalovirus exposure and HLA in healthy donors. It was with 60 Vbeta and 13 Jbeta primers that the PCR ran. Produced via immunoSEQ multiplex PCR; TCRdb's table is partial and in-frame only. The data hold roughly 200,000 clones, with roughly 80% observed a single time. The specimen was PBMCs. The receptor source for this set is a man aged 30 to 45 in good health and CMV-seronegative.

This chain links TRBV2 with TRBJ2-7; TRBD1 matches 7 bases. CDR1 and CDR2 from the germline V gene are SNHLY and FYNNEI. Trimming removed 6 bases from V and 0 bases from J; junction bases left unmatched: 5. The CDR3 spans 14 residues. CDR3 amino acids: CASRGQLSSYEQYF. The CDR3 DNA reads TGTGCCAGCAGGGGACAGCTCAGCTCCTACGAGCAGTACTTC.

The chain couples TRBV7-9 to TRBJ1-5; D perhaps matches TRBD1 (6 bases). The V end was cut by 4 bases, the J end by 7 bases, with 11 bases between. This CDR3 region has 13 residues. From germline, CDR1 is SEHNR and CDR2 FQNEAQ (reference sequence). Here the CDR3 reads CASSYTGLQPQHF. CDR3 sequence (DNA): TGTGCCAGCAGCTACACAGGGCTACAGCCCCAGCATTTT.

The rearrangement uses TRBV4-3 and TRBJ1-1; a weak D match, TRBD1 (5 bases). V was pared by 4 bases and J by 2 bases, with 11 bases between. Germline CDR1 reads LGHNA; CDR2 reads YSLEER. The CDR3 is made up of 14 amino acids. Here the CDR3 DNA reads TGCGCCAGCAGCCTGACAGAGACTAACACTGAAGCTTTCTTT. This codes for CASSLTETNTEAFF.

J is TRBJ1-4 and V is TRBV25-1; D is undetermined. Germline V CDR1 and CDR2: MGHDK, SYGVNS. Between the trimmed V and J ends, which lost 1 base and 5 bases, there was a span of 11 bases. The CDR3 totals 15 residues. The CDR3 spells CASSEFETPNEKLFF. The DNA of the CDR3 is TGTGCCAGCAGTGAATTCGAGACACCGAATGAAAAACTGTTTTTT.

The chain uses TRBV4-1 and TRBJ1-1; D is unclear. This CDR3 contains 15 residues. Germline values: CDR1 MGHRA, CDR2 YSYEKL. Trimming shortened V by 1 base and J by 5 bases, and 14 bases separated the two germline ends. CDR3 in amino acids: CASSQAVERGTEAFF. The DNA for the CDR3 is TGCGCCAGCAGCCAAGCGGTGGAACGGGGAACTGAAGCTTTCTTT.

This sequence joins TRBV15 and TRBJ2-2; TRBD1 is a possible D gene (8 bases). This CDR3 spans 14 amino acids. V dropped 9 bases and J dropped 1 base, with 12 bases sitting between them. The germline V gene encodes CDR1 LNHNV and CDR2 YYDKDF (reference sequence). CDR3 sequence: CATQGGVNTGELFF. DNA of the CDR3: TGTGCCACACAGGGGGGGGTGAACACCGGGGAGCTGTTTTTT.

This clone has a handful of counts. This chain connects TRBV6-5 to TRBJ2-7; D is possibly TRBD1 (5 bases). Trimming removed 8 bases from V and 2 bases from J, with 13 bases in between. Germline assignment: CDR1 MNHEY and CDR2 SVGAGI. This CDR3 spans 13 amino acids. This CDR3 reads CASQDRETYEQYF. CDR3 sequence (DNA): TGTGCCAGCCAAGACAGAGAAACCTACGAGCAGTACTTC.

The V call is TRBV28, the J call TRBJ1-2; the match to TRBD1 covers 10 bases. The CDR3 consists of 14 residues. The germline V gene encodes CDR1 MDHEN and CDR2 SYDVKM. With V trimmed by 3 bases and J by 7 bases, 5 bases remained unmatched. The CDR3 sequence is CASSFVDRGIGYTF. The CDR3 DNA is TGTGCCAGCAGTTTCGTGGACAGGGGGATTGGCTACACCTTC.

To note about this clone: This CDR3 fails to terminate in the conserved phenylalanine or tryptophan, so it likely reflects a read error. V is TRBV18 and J is TRBJ2-4, with 9 bases lining up with TRBD1. V lost 3 bases to trimming and J lost 5 bases; unmatched junction nucleotides: 2. The CDR3 length is 14 residues. Germline V lookup: CDR1 KGHSH, CDR2 LQKENI. The CDR3 is CASSPRTGENIQYV. CDR3 DNA sequence: TGTGCCAGCTCACCGCGGACAGGGGAAAACATTCAGTACGTC.

The chain combines TRBV18 with TRBJ2-7; the D gene is possibly TRBD1 (6 bases). The CDR3 contains 14 residues. The V gene's germline CDR1 is KGHSH and CDR2 LQKENI. V lost 4 bases and J lost 1, with 11 bases in between. CDR3 residues: CASSLDRRSYEQYF. The CDR3 bases are TGTGCCAGCTCACTGGACAGACGATCCTACGAGCAGTACTTC.